Listed here are 11 T cell receptor beta chains from one sample, sequenced in a study of T cells in Graves' hyperthyroidism and ophthalmopathy. Amplification yielded TCR beta CDR3 regions, with RNA transcripts as the source. Initially, a first-round RT-PCR of the TCR CDR3 employed the HTBI primer set. TCRdb ran MiXCR on the multiplex PCR reads and lists one entry per CDR3 protein. The sample has over 350,000 distinct CDR3 sequences; approximately 14% are singletons. The sample taken for sequencing was blood. Receptors were obtained from a man aged 18 to 30 with Graves' ophthalmopathy.

In this sample, this clonotype turned up many times. The chain recombines TRBV28 with TRBJ2-1; D is uncertain. Germline V CDR1 and CDR2: MDHEN, SYDVKM. V lost 6 bases and J lost 6, with 12 bases in between. The CDR3 extends over 13 amino acids. Here the CDR3 reads CASRTRVGNEQFF. The CDR3 DNA sequence: TGTGCCAGCAGGACCCGTGTTGGCAATGAGCAGTTCTTC.

This clonotype has ten or more counts. This chain links TRBV13 with TRBJ1-5, with TRBD1 identical over 9 bases. After removal of 3 bases from V and 1 base from J, the junction contained 1 base not matched to a gene. The V gene's germline CDR1 is PRHDT and CDR2 FYEKMQ (reference sequence). The CDR3 runs to 15 residues. CDR3 region: CASSFGQGSNQPQHF. Written as DNA, the CDR3 is TGTGCCAGCAGCTTTGGACAGGGGAGCAATCAGCCCCAGCATTTT.

This sequence joins TRBV5-1 and TRBJ1-4, with 10 bases aligning to TRBD1. Germline-derived CDR1 and CDR2 are SGHRS and YFSETQ. This CDR3 spans 14 amino acids. V lost 4 bases and J lost 11; bases outside the gene matches: 8. CDR3 DNA: TGCGCCAGCAGCGATGGACAGGGGGAAGGGAAACTGTTTTTT. As protein: CASSDGQGEGKLFF.

This chain links TRBV14 with TRBJ1-2; possibly TRBD1 for D (5 bases). The CDR3 spans 12 residues. CDR1 SGHDN and CDR2 FVKESK come from the germline V gene. V shed 1 base and J shed 8 bases, with 8 bases lying between them. The CDR3 DNA sequence: TGTGCCAGCAGCCAAGTGGGGCGCGGCTACACCTTC. Amino acids: CASSQVGRGYTF.

This clonotype has a handful of counts. The gene calls are TRBV30 and TRBJ2-1; 8 nucleotides line up with TRBD2. This CDR3 is 16 amino acids long. J lost 0 bases, V lost 5 bases, and 9 bases had no gene match. Germline V lookup: CDR1 GTSNPN, CDR2 SVGIG (reference sequence). The CDR3 region is CAWGVYSGTSYNEQFF. The CDR3 DNA reads as TGTGCCTGGGGAGTATATAGCGGGACCTCCTACAATGAGCAGTTCTTC.

This clonotype was recorded at least ten times. This sequence joins TRBV20-1 and TRBJ2-7; D is tentatively TRBD1 or TRBD2 (6 bases each). CDR3 length: 13 amino acids. Germline lookup yields CDR1 DFQATT and CDR2 SNEGSKA (reference sequence). V gave up 3 bases and J gave up 6 bases, with 15 bases separating them. DNA for the CDR3: TGCAGTGCTAGTCCGGGGGCCCAGAGCGAGCAGTACTTC. This encodes CSASPGAQSEQYF.

This clonotype occurred many times. The chain recombines TRBV19 with TRBJ2-5; 12 bases fit TRBD2. This CDR3 contains 15 residues. Germline CDR1 reads LNHDA; CDR2 reads SQIVND (reference sequence). The V segment lost 4 bases and the J segment 5 bases; nucleotides outside the gene matches: 5. The CDR3 region is CASSRTSGVLETQYF. In nucleotides, the CDR3 is TGTGCCAGTAGTAGGACTAGCGGGGTATTGGAGACCCAGTACTTC.

This clonotype occurred many times. This rearrangement joins TRBV20-1 to TRBJ1-5; a possible D gene is TRBD1 (5 bases). The CDR3 totals 14 residues. V was cut by 6 bases and J by 1 base, with 13 bases left in between. CDR1 and CDR2 (germline): DFQATT, SNEGSKA (reference sequence). In DNA, the CDR3 is TGCAGTGCAAGCCGGGACCTAAGCAATCAGCCCCAGCATTTT. As protein: CSASRDLSNQPQHF.

This clonotype was recorded at least ten times. CDR3 region: CSASSPPRSTDTQYF. For the CDR3, the DNA is TGCAGTGCTAGTAGCCCTCCGCGAAGCACAGATACGCAGTATTTT. This chain links TRBV20-1 with TRBJ2-3; no firm D call. The ends were cut back, 3 bases at V and 0 bases at J, with 13 bases in the middle. The CDR3 spans 15 residues. The V gene's germline CDR1 is DFQATT and CDR2 SNEGSKA (reference sequence).

Ten or more counts support this clonotype. The genes are TRBV7-3 and TRBJ2-3; D unclear. V lost 2 bases, J lost 1 base, and 7 bases lay in between. CDR3 length: 14 amino acids. CDR1 is SGHTA, CDR2 FQGTGA, per germline. The CDR3 is CASSLFPGTDTQYF. CDR3 in DNA: TGTGCCAGCAGCTTATTCCCGGGCACAGATACGCAGTATTTT.

CDR3 nucleotides: TGTGCCAGCAGTGGGACTAGCGGGATGAGTTCCTACAATGAGCAGTTCTTC. Translating gives CASSGTSGMSSYNEQFF. The chain is built from TRBV6-1 and TRBJ2-1; 12 bases are a match to TRBD2. After removal of 4 bases from V and 1 base from J, the junction contained 5 bases not matched to a gene. Looked up from germline, CDR1 is MNHNS and CDR2 is SASEGT. The CDR3 is 17 residues long.